This T cell receptor beta chain came from a study of glioma-infiltrating T cells after dendritic cell vaccination. Generated by immunoSEQ multiplex PCR, the TCRdb table keeps only in-frame clones and is missing some. In the table there are about 99,000 clones, 75% to 90% of which are singletons. With 4 bases clipped from V and 6 bases from J, the junction kept 9 bases outside the gene matches. The CDR3 extends over 14 amino acids. Germline V gives CDR1 SQVTM, CDR2 ANQGSEA. The sample's time point: after dendritic cell vaccination, including at tumor progression/relapse. The origin of this receptor is a human donor with glioblastoma. The sequences come from blood, collected after dendritic cell vaccination. The chain has TRBV29-1 and TRBJ2-7; the match to TRBD1 covers 10 bases. CDR3 sequence (DNA): TGCAGCGTTGTGCGACAGGGGGCGTACGTCGAGCAGTACTTC. As protein: CSVVRQGAYVEQYF.